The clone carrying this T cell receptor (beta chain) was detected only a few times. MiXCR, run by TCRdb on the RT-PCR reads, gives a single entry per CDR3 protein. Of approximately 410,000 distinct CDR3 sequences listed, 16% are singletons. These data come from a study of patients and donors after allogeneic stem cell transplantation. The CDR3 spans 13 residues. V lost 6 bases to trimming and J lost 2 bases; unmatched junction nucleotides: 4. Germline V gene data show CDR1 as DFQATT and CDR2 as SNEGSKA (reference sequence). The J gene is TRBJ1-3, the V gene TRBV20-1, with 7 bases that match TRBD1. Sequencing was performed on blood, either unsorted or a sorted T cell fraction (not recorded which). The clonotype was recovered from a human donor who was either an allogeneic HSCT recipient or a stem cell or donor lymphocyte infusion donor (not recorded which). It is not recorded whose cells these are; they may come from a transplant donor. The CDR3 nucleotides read TGCAGTGCCATAGACAGGGCTGGAAACACCATATATTTT. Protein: CSAIDRAGNTIYF.